This TCR beta chain was captured by sequencing in a study of shared clonotypes between healthy human individuals. Study-level points and caveats: Blood alone was sampled, and tissue repertoires likely differ. A reduction in generation probabilities was seen for non-shared clonotypes relative to those shared by all four donors. Naive subsets tended to show greater estimated richness than memory subsets.

Notes on this clone: Its antigen remains unknown.

Per germline, CDR1 SGHDT and CDR2 YYEEEE. With 2 bases removed from V and 0 bases from J, the gap between germline ends came to 9 bases. The CDR3 length is 15 residues. Each subset's genomic DNA was split evenly across several immunoSEQ plates. Assay: immunoSEQ multiplex PCR; the TCRdb copy retains only in-frame clones and omits some. The repertoire has about 2 million clones, roughly 95% of them found once; the top ten carry 0.13%. The chain joins TRBV5-6 to TRBJ2-1, with D uncertain. Sample: naive CD4+ T cells sorted from blood. The subset denotes: CD45RA+ positively selected. The TCR was taken from a man between 18 and 35 years old in good health. As DNA, the CDR3 is TGTGCCAGCAGCTTAGACCACAGCTCCTACAATGAGCAGTTCTTC. The encoded protein is CASSLDHSSYNEQFF.